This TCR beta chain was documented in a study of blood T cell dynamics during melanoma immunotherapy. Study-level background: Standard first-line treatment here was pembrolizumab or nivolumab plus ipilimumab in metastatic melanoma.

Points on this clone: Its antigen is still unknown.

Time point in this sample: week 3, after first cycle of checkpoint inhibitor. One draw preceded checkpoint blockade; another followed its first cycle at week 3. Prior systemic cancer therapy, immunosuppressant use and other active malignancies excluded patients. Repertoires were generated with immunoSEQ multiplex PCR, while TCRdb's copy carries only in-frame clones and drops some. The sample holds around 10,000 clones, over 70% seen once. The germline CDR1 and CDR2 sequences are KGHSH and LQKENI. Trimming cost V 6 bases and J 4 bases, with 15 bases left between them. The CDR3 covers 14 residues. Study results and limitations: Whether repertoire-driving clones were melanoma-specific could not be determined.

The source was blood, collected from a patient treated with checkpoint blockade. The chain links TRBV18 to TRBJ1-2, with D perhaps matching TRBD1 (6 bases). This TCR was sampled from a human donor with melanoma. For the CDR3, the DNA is TGTGCCAGCTCTCCAACAGGGCCTGTCTATGGCTACACCTTC. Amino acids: CASSPTGPVYGYTF.